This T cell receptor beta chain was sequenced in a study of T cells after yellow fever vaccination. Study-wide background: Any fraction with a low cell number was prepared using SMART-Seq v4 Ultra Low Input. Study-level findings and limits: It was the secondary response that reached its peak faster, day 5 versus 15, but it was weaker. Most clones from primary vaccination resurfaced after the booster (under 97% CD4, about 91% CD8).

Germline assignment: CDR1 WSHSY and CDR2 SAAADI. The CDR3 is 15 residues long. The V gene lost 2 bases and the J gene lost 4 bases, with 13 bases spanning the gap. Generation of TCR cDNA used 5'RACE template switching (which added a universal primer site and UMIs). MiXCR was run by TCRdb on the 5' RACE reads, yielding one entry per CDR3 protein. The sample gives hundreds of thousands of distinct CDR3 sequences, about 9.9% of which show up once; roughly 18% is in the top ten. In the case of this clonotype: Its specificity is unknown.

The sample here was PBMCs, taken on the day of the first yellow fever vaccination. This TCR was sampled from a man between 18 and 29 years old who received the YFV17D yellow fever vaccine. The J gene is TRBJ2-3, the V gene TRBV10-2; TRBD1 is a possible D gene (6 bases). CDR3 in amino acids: CASSESRGYADTQYF. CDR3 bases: TGCGCCAGCAGTGAGAGTAGGGGGTACGCAGATACGCAGTATTTT.